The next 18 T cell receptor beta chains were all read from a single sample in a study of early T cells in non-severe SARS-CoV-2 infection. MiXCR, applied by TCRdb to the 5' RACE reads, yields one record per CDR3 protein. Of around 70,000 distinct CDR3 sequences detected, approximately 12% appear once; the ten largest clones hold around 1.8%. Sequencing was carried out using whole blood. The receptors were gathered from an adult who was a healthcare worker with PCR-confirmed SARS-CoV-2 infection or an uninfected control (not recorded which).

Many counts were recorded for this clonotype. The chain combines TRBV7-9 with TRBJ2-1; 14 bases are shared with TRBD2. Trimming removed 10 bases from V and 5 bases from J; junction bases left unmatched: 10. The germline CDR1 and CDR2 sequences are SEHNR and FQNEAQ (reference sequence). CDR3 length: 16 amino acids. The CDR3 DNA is TGTGCCACCAAGACTAGCGGGGGGGCTCTCGACAATGAGCAGTTCTTC. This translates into CATKTSGGALDNEQFF.

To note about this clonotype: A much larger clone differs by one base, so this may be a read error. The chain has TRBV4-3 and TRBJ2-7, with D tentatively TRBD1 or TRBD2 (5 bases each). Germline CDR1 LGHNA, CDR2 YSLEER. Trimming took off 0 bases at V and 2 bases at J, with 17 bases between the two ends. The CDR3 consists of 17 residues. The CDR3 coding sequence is TGCGCCAGCAGCCAAGATGGGACCGGGTTATCTCCCTACGAGCAGTACTTC. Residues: CASSQDGTGLSPYEQYF.

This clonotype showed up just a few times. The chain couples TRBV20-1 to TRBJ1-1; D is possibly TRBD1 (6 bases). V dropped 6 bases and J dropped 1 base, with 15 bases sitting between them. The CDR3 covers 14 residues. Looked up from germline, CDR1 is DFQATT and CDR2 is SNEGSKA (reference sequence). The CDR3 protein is CSARTPTGNTEAFF. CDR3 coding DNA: TGCAGTGCCAGGACCCCGACAGGGAACACTGAAGCTTTCTTT.

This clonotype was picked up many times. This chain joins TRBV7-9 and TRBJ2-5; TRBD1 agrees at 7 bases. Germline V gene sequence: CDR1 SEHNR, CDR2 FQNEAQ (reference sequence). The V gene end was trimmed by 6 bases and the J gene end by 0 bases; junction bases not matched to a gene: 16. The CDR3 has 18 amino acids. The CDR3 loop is CASREINAEGAYQETQYF. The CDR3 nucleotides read TGTGCCAGCAGGGAAATCAACGCCGAGGGGGCGTACCAAGAGACCCAGTACTTC.

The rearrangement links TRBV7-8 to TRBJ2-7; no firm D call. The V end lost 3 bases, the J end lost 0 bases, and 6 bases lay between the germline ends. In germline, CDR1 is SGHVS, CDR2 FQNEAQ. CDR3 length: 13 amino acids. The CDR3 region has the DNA TGTGCCAGCAGCTTGAAGAGCTCCTACGAGCAGTACTTC. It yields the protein CASSLKSSYEQYF.

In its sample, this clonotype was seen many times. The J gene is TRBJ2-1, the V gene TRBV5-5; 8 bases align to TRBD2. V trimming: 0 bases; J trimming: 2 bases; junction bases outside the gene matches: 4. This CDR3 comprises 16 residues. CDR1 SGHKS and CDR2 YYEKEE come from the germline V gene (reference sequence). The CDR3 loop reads CASSLAPRGAYNEQFF. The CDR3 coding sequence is TGTGCCAGCAGCTTGGCCCCGCGGGGGGCCTACAATGAGCAGTTCTTC.

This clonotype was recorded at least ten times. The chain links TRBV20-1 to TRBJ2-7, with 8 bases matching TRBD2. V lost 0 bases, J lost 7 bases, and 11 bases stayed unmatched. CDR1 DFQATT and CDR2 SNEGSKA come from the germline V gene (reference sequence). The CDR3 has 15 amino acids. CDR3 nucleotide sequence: TGCAGTGCTAGAGACACTAGCGGATCACGAGGGGAGCAGTACTTC. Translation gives CSARDTSGSRGEQYF.

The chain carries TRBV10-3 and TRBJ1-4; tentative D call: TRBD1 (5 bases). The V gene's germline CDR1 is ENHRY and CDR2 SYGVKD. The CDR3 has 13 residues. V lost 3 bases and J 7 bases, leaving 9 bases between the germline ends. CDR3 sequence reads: CAISDRETEKLFF. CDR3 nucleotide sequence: TGTGCCATCAGTGACAGGGAGACTGAAAAACTGTTTTTT.

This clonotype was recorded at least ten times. The CDR3 DNA reads as TGTGCCAGCAGCTTAGAGACAGAGCCCGCTTCGGCTTTCTTT. Its protein product is CASSLETEPASAFF. The chain has TRBV7-8 and TRBJ1-1, with D possibly being TRBD1 (5 bases). V lost 1 base, J lost 11 bases, and 17 bases lay in between. From germline, CDR1 is SGHVS and CDR2 FQNEAQ. CDR3 length: 14 amino acids.

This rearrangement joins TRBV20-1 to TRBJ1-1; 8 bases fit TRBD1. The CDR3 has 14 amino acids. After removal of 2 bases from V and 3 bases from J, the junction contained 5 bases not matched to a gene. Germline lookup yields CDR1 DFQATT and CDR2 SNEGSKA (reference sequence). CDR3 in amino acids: CSARRQGFDTEAFF. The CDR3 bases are TGCAGTGCTAGAAGACAGGGGTTCGACACTGAAGCTTTCTTT.

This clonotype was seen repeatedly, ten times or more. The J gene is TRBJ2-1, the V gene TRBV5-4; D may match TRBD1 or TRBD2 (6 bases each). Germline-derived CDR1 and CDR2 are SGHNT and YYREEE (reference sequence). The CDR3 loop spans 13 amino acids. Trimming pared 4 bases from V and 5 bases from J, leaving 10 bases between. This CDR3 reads CASSPRGDNEQFF. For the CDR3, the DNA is TGTGCCAGCAGCCCGAGGGGGGACAATGAGCAGTTCTTC.

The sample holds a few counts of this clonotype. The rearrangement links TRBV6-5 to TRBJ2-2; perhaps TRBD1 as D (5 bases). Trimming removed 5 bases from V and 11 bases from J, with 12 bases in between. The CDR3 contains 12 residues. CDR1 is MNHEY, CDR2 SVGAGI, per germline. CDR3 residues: CASSPGLGELFF. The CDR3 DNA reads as TGTGCCAGCAGTCCAGGGTTAGGAGAGCTGTTTTTT.

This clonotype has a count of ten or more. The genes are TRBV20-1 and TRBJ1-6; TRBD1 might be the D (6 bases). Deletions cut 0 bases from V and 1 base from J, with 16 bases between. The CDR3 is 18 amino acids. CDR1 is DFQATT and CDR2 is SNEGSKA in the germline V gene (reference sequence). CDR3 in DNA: TGCAGTGCTAGAGATTCGGACAAAACAGGGTCCTATAATTCACCCCTCCACTTT. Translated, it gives CSARDSDKTGSYNSPLHF.

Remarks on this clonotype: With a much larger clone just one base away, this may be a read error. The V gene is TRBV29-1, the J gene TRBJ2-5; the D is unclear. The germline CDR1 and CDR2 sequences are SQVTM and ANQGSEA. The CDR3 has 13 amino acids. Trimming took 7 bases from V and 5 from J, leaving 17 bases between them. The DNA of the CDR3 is TGCAGCGCCTGGGCAGGAATGGAGGAGACCCAGTACTTC. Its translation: CSAWAGMEETQYF.

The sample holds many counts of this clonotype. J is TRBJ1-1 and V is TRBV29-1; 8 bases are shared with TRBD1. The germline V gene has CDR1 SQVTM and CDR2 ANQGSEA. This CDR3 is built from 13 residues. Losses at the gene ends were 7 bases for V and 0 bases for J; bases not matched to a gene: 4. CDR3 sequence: CSAGQGMNTEAFF. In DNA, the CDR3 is TGCAGCGCCGGACAGGGCATGAACACTGAAGCTTTCTTT.

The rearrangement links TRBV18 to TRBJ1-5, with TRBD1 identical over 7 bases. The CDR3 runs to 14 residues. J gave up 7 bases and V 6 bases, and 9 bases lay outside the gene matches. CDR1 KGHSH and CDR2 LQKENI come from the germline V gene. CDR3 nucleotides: TGTGCCAGCTCGCAAACAGGGGCGGTCCAGCCCCAGCATTTT. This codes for CASSQTGAVQPQHF.

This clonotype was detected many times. CDR3 region: CASSLVGQGDRETQYF. The CDR3, as DNA: TGTGCCAGCAGCTTGGTGGGACAGGGGGACCGAGAGACCCAGTACTTC. This chain connects TRBV5-6 to TRBJ2-5, with 11 bases that match TRBD1. The CDR3 contains 16 residues. The germline V gene has CDR1 SGHDT and CDR2 YYEEEE. The V gene end was trimmed by 0 bases and the J gene end by 4 bases; junction bases not matched to a gene: 5.

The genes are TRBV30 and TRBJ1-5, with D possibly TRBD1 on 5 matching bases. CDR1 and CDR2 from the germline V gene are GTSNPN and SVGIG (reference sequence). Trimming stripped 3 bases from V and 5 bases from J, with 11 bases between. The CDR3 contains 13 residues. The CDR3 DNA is TGTGCCTGGAGGACAGACCCTTATCAGCCCCAGCATTTT. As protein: CAWRTDPYQPQHF.